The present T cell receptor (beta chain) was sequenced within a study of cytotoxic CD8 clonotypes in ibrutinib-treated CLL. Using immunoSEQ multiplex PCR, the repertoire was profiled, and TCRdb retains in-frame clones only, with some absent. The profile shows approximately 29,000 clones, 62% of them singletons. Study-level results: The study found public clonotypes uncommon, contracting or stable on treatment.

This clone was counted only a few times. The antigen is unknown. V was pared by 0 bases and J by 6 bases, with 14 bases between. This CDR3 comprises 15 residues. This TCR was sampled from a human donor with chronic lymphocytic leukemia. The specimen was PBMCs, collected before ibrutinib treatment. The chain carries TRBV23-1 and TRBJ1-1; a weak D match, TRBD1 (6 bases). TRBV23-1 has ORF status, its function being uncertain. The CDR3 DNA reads TGCGCCAGCAGTCAATCATGGGGGCCTTGCGCTGAAGCTTTCTTT. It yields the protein CASSQSWGPCAEAFF.